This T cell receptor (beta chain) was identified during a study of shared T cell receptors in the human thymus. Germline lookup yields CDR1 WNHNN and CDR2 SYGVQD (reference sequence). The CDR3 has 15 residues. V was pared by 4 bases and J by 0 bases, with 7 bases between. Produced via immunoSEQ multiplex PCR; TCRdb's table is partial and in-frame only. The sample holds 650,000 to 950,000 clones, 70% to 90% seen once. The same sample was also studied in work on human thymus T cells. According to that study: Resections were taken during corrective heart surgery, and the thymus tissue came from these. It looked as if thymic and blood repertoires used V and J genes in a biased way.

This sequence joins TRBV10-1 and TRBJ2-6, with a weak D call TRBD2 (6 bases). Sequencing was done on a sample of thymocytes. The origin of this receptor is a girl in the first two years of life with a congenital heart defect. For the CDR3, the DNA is TGCGCCAGCAGTGCCGGGAGCTCTGGGGCCAACGTCCTGACTTTC. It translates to CASSAGSSGANVLTF.